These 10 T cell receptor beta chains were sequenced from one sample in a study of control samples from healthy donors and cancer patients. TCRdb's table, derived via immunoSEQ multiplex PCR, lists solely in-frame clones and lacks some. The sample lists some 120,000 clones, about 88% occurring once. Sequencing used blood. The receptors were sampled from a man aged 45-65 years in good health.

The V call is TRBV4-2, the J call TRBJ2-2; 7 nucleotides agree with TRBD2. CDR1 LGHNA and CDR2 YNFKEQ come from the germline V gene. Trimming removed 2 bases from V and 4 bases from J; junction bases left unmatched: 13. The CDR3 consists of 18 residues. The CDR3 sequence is CASSQSTAGTTLTGELFF. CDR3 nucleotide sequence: TGTGCCAGCAGCCAATCGACAGCCGGGACTACCCTCACCGGGGAGCTGTTTTTT.

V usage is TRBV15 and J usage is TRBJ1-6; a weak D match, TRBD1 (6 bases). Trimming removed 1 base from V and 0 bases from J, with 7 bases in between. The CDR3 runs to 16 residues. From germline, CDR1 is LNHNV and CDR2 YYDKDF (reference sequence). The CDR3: CATSRGQASYNSPLHF. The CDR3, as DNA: TGTGCCACCAGCAGAGGACAGGCCTCCTATAATTCACCCCTCCACTTT. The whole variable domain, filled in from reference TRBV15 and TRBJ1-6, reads DAMVIQNPRYQVTQFGKPVTLSCSQTLNHNVMYWYQQKSSQAPKLLFHYYDKDFNNEADTPDNFQSRRPNTSFCFLDIRSPGLGDTAMYLCATSRGQASYNSPLHFGNGTRLTVT.

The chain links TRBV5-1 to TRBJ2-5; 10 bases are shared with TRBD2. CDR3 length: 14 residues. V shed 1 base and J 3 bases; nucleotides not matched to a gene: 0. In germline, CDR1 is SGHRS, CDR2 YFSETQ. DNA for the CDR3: TGCGCCAGCAGCTTGACTAGCGGGGAAGAGACCCAGTACTTC. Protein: CASSLTSGEETQYF.

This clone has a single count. CDR3 DNA sequence: TGCAGCGTTGAAGATCGAGACAGCGACTACGAGCAGTACTTC. This gives the protein CSVEDRDSDYEQYF. The chain uses TRBV29-1 and TRBJ2-7; D might be TRBD1 (5 bases). V was shortened by 0 bases and J by 3 bases, with 12 bases between the two germline ends. The CDR3 length is 14 residues. CDR1 SQVTM and CDR2 ANQGSEA come from the germline V gene.

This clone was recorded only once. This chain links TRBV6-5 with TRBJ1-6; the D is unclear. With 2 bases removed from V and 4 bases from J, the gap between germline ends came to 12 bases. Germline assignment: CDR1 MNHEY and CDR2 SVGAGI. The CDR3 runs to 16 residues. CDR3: CASSYTEDWYNSPLHF. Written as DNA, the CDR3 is TGTGCCAGCAGTTACACCGAAGATTGGTATAATTCACCCCTCCACTTT.

CDR3 sequence (DNA): TGTGCCAGTAGTACGAGCGGCATCCAATCAGATACGCAGTATTTT. This translates into CASSTSGIQSDTQYF. This chain uses TRBV19 with TRBJ2-3; D might be TRBD2 (5 bases). CDR1 is LNHDA and CDR2 is SQIVND in the germline V gene (reference sequence). The CDR3 has 15 amino acids. Trimming took off 4 bases at V and 4 bases at J, with 15 bases between the two ends.

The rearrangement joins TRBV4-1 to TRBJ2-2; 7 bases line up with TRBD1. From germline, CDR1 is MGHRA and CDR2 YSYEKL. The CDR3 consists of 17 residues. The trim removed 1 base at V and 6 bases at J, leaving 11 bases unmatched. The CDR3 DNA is TGCGCCAGCAGCCAAGGGCCGGGACAGTGGGGTTCCGGGGAGCTGTTTTTT. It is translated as CASSQGPGQWGSGELFF.

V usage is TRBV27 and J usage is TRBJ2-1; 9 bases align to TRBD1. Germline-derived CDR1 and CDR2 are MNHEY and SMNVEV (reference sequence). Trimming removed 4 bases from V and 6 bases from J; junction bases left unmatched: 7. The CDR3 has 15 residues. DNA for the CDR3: TGTGCCAGCAGTTGGGGGACAGGGCCGTTCAATGAGCAGTTCTTC. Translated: CASSWGTGPFNEQFF.

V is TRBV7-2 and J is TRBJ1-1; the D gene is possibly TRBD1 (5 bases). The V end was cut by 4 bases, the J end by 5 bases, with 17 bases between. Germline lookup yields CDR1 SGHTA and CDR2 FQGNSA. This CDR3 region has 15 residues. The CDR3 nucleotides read TGTGCCAGCAGCTCCCGACCAGAGGGGTGGACTGAAGCTTTCTTT. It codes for CASSSRPEGWTEAFF.

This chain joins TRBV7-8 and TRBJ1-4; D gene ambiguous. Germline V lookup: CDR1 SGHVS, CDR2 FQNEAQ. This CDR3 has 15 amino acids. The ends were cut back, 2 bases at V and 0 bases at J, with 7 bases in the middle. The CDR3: CASSLLGTTNEKLFF. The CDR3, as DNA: TGTGCCAGCAGCTTATTAGGGACAACTAATGAAAAACTGTTTTTT.